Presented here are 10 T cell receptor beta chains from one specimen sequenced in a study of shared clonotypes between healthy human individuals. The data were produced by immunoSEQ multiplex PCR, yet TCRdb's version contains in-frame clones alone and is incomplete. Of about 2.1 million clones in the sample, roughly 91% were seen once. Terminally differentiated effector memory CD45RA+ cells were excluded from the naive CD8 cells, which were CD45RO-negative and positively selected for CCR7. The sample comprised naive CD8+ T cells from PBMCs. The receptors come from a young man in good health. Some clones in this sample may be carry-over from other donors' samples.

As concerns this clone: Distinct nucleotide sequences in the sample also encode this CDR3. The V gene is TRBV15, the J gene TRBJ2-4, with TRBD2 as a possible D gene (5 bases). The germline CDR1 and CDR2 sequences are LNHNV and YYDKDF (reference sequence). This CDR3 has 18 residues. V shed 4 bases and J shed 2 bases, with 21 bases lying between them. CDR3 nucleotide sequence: TGTGCCACCAGCAAGCCGGAGGTCTCCCCTAGGACCAAAAACATTCAGTACTTC. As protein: CATSKPEVSPRTKNIQYF.

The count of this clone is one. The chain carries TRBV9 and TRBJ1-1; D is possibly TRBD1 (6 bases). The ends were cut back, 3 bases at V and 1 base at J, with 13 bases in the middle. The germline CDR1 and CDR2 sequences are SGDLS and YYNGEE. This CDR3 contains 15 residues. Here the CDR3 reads CASSGGLGGNTEAFF. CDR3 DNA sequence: TGTGCCAGCAGCGGAGGCCTAGGGGGGAACACTGAAGCTTTCTTT.

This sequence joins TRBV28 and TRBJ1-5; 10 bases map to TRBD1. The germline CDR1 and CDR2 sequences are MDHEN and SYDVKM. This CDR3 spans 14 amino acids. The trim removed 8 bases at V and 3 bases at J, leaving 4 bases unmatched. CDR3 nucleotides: TGTGCCAGCTTGACAGGGGGCATCAATCAGCCCCAGCATTTT. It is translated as CASLTGGINQPQHF.

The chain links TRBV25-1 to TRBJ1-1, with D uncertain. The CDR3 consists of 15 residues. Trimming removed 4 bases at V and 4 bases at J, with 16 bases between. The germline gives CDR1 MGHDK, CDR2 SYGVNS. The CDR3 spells CASSVFGGPPTEAFF. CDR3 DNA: TGTGCCAGCAGTGTCTTCGGAGGGCCTCCCACTGAAGCTTTCTTT.

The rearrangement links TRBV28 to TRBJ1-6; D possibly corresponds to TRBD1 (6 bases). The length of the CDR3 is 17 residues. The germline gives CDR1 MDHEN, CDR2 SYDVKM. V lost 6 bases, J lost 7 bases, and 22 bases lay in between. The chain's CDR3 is CASSRLRDTSENSPLHF. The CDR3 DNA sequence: TGTGCCAGCAGCCGTCTCCGGGACACGAGTGAGAATTCACCCCTCCACTTT.

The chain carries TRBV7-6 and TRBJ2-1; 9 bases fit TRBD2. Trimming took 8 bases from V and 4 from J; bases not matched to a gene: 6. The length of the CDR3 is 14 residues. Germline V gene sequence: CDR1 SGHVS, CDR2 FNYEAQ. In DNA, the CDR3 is TGTGCCAGCGGGCTAGCGGGACAGTACAATGAGCAGTTCTTC. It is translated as CASGLAGQYNEQFF.

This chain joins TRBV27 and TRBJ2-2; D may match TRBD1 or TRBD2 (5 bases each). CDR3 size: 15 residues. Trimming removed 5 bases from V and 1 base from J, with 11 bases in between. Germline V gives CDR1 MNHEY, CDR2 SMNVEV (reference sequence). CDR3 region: CASSAYGGNTGELFF. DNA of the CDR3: TGTGCCAGCAGTGCCTATGGGGGGAACACCGGGGAGCTGTTTTTT.

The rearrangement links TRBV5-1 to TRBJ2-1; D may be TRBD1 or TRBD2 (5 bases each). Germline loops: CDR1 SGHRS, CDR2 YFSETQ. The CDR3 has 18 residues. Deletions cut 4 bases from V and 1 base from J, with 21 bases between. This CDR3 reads CASSAGGVAGPSYNEQFF. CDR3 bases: TGCGCCAGCAGCGCTGGGGGTGTGGCGGGCCCGTCCTACAATGAGCAGTTCTTC.

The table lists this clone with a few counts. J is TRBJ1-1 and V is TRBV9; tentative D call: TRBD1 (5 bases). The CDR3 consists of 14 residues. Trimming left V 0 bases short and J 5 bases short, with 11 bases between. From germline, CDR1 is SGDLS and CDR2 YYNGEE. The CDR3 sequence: CASSVALGGTEAFF. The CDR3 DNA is TGTGCCAGCAGCGTAGCCCTTGGGGGGACTGAAGCTTTCTTT.

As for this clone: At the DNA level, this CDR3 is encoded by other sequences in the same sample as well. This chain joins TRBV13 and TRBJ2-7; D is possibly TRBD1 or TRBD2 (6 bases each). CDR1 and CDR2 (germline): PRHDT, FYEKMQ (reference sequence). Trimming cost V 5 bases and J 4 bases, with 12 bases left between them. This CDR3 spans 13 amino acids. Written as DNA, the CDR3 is TGTGCCAGCAGCCTTAGGGGGAGGTACGAGCAGTACTTC. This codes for CASSLRGRYEQYF.